This T cell receptor (beta chain) was recorded in a study of blood T cell repertoires in COVID-19. The germline V gene encodes CDR1 KGHSH and CDR2 LQKENI. The CDR3 is made up of 15 amino acids. Trimming pared 2 bases from V and 0 bases from J, leaving 8 bases between. The assay was immunoSEQ multiplex PCR, and TCRdb's table has in-frame clones only and misses some. The sample lists more than 60,000 clones; over 80% were seen once. This clone was seen only a few times. The receptor was isolated from a woman of 80 years or more with acute or convalescent COVID-19. The sample was peripheral blood. The V gene is TRBV18, the J gene TRBJ2-1; D not certain. CDR3 in amino acids: CASSPARSSYNEQFF. The CDR3 DNA sequence: TGTGCCAGCTCACCAGCGAGGAGCTCCTACAATGAGCAGTTCTTC.